The 25 T cell receptor beta chains below all came from one sample that was sequenced in a study of T cell responses to AZD1222 COVID-19 vaccine (dated by TCRdb to about 2021). Libraries came from the immunoSEQ multiplex PCR assay. Not all clones reach the TCRdb copy of this immuneACCESS table, which keeps in-frame sequences only. Checked studies attribute under half of the gap to unresolved V genes and leave the rest unexplained. This sample gives some 150,000 clones in total; 80% to 95% of them show up just once. Jointly, the top ten make up more than 0.8% of the sample. This specimen's time point label, interpreted: baseline before first vaccination. Taken with the paper, the label for treatment or condition translates to: meningococcal conjugate vaccine given as trial control. The starting material was peripheral blood, obtained on day 0 of MenACWY control vaccination. The receptor set was obtained from an adult in good health.

The genes are TRBV5-1 and TRBJ2-3; maybe TRBD2 (6 bases). This CDR3 region has 18 residues. Per the germline V gene, CDR1 is SGHRS and CDR2 is YFSETQ. V lost 2 bases, J lost 0 bases, and 19 bases lay in between. The CDR3 bases are TGCGCCAGCAGCTTACCTTCCGGGAGCGATTCTAGCACAGATACGCAGTATTTT. This gives the protein CASSLPSGSDSSTDTQYF. Complete variable domain (other parts from reference TRBV5-1 and TRBJ2-3): KAGVTQTPRYLIKTRGQQVTLSCSPISGHRSVSWYQQTPGQGLQFLFEYFSETQRNKGNFPGRFSGRQFSNSRSEMNVSTLELGDSALYLCASSLPSGSDSSTDTQYFGPGTRLTVL.

V is TRBV6-5 and J is TRBJ1-1, with D uncertain. Germline assignment: CDR1 MNHEY and CDR2 SVGAGI. The V and J ends lost 0 bases and 2 bases respectively, with 13 bases between them. The CDR3 loop spans 16 amino acids. CDR3 sequence: CASSYSIFRVNTEAFF. CDR3 coding DNA: TGTGCCAGCAGTTACTCGATTTTCCGGGTAAACACTGAAGCTTTCTTT.

The chain employs TRBV11-2 and TRBJ2-7; 7 bases map to TRBD1. There are 12 residues in the CDR3. The germline CDR1 and CDR2 sequences are SGHAT and FQNNGV. V was pared by 4 bases and J by 5 bases, with 2 bases of the junction left unmatched. The CDR3 region has the DNA TGTGCCAGCAGCTCACAGGGGAACGAGCAGTACTTC. Its translation: CASSSQGNEQYF.

The rearrangement links TRBV10-3 to TRBJ1-3; tentative D call: TRBD1 (6 bases). Trimming pared 7 bases from V and 0 bases from J, leaving 16 bases between. Germline V gene sequence: CDR1 ENHRY, CDR2 SYGVKD. The CDR3 has 16 residues. The CDR3, as DNA: TGTGCCATCATGGACGGAACGGACAGCTCTGGAAACACCATATATTTT. Protein: CAIMDGTDSSGNTIYF.

V usage is TRBV7-8 and J usage is TRBJ1-1; 7 nucleotides agree with TRBD1. CDR3 length equals 16 residues. The V segment lost 5 bases and the J segment 4 bases; nucleotides outside the gene matches: 13. Germline V lookup: CDR1 SGHVS, CDR2 FQNEAQ. The chain's CDR3 is CASSPRGDSRTTEAFF. CDR3 nucleotides: TGTGCCAGCAGCCCTAGAGGGGACAGTAGGACCACTGAAGCTTTCTTT.

CDR3 residues: CASRTNNQGDTQYF. The CDR3 coding sequence is TGTGCCAGCAGAACGAATAACCAGGGGGATACGCAGTATTTT. V and J are TRBV6-5 and TRBJ2-3; TRBD1 might be the D (6 bases). Germline values: CDR1 MNHEY, CDR2 SVGAGI. With 6 bases removed from V and 6 bases from J, the gap between germline ends came to 16 bases. The length of the CDR3 is 14 residues.

The chain is built from TRBV5-4 and TRBJ1-1, with D uncertain. Trimming pared 3 bases from V and 0 bases from J, leaving 9 bases between. In germline, CDR1 is SGHNT, CDR2 YYREEE (reference sequence). The CDR3 spans 14 residues. The CDR3 loop reads CASSYTGVNTEAFF. The CDR3 bases are TGTGCCAGCAGCTATACCGGGGTGAACACTGAAGCTTTCTTT. The full variable domain, rest sourced from reference TRBV5-4 and TRBJ1-1, is ETGVTQSPTHLIKTRGQQVTLRCSSQSGHNTVSWYQQALGQGPQFIFQYYREEENGRGNFPPRFSGLQFPNYSSELNVNALELDDSALYLCASSYTGVNTEAFFGQGTRLTVV.

This clone has only one observation. In DNA, the CDR3 is TGCGCCAGCAGCTTGGACTTGGACAGGGGAAACATTCAGTACTTC. It is translated as CASSLDLDRGNIQYF. The rearrangement links TRBV5-1 to TRBJ2-4, with 9 bases fitting TRBD1. The V gene end was trimmed by 0 bases and the J gene end by 6 bases; junction bases not matched to a gene: 4. The CDR3 covers 15 residues. CDR1 SGHRS and CDR2 YFSETQ come from the germline V gene.

The chain uses TRBV4-1 and TRBJ2-7, with 7 positions matching TRBD1. CDR3 length: 12 amino acids. Looked up from germline, CDR1 is MGHRA and CDR2 is YSYEKL. Unmatched junction bases numbered 5, after V lost 5 bases and J lost 7 bases. The CDR3 region is CASSTGAEEQYF. The DNA for the CDR3 is TGCGCCAGCAGCACAGGGGCGGAAGAGCAGTACTTC.

V usage is TRBV13 and J usage is TRBJ1-1, with 7 bases lining up with TRBD1. J gave up 3 bases and V 5 bases, and 15 bases lay outside the gene matches. Germline lookup yields CDR1 PRHDT and CDR2 FYEKMQ (reference sequence). The CDR3 length is 17 residues. In DNA, the CDR3 is TGTGCCAGCAGCACTACTCACAGGGGACCCGCCGACACTGAAGCTTTCTTT. Its protein is CASSTTHRGPADTEAFF. Full variable domain (remainder filled in from reference TRBV13 and TRBJ1-1): AAGVIQSPRHLIKEKRETATLKCYPIPRHDTVYWYQQGPGQDPQFLISFYEKMQSDKGSIPDRFSAQQFSDYHSELNMSSLELGDSALYFCASSTTHRGPADTEAFFGQGTRLTVV.

The gene calls are TRBV7-2 and TRBJ1-1; the D gene is possibly TRBD1 (5 bases). The V and J ends lost 5 bases and 0 bases respectively, with 13 bases between them. The CDR3 is made up of 15 amino acids. Germline V gene sequence: CDR1 SGHTA, CDR2 FQGNSA. CDR3 in DNA: TGTGCCAGCAGCCCCCCCGGCAGGGTGAACACTGAAGCTTTCTTT. This gives the protein CASSPPGRVNTEAFF.

V is TRBV13 and J is TRBJ2-3; 8 nucleotides line up with TRBD2. CDR1 PRHDT and CDR2 FYEKMQ come from the germline V gene (reference sequence). The CDR3 runs to 17 residues. V lost 4 bases, J lost 2 bases, and 11 bases stayed unmatched. The DNA for the CDR3 is TGTGCCAGCAGCTCGCCCTCCGGACTAGCTGCCACAGATACGCAGTATTTT. It specifies CASSSPSGLAATDTQYF.

The gene calls are TRBV2 and TRBJ1-1; possibly TRBD1 for D (6 bases). Looked up from germline, CDR1 is SNHLY and CDR2 is FYNNEI. The germline V and J ends were trimmed by 7 bases and 11 bases, with 20 bases remaining between them. CDR3 length equals 13 residues. For the CDR3, the DNA is TGTGCCAGCACTTGGGCTGGGGGGCTTGGCGCTTTCTTT. This codes for CASTWAGGLGAFF.

J is TRBJ1-1 and V is TRBV4-1; no clear D. This CDR3 spans 16 amino acids. The V gene's germline CDR1 is MGHRA and CDR2 YSYEKL. Trimming removed 4 bases at V and 4 bases at J, with 19 bases between. The CDR3 is CASSPGSGNTFTEAFF. CDR3 DNA: TGCGCCAGCAGCCCGGGGTCAGGCAATACGTTCACTGAAGCTTTCTTT.

The rearrangement joins TRBV15 to TRBJ2-5; TRBD1 is a possible D gene (6 bases). CDR3 size: 15 residues. V dropped 5 bases and J dropped 3 bases, with 16 bases sitting between them. In germline, CDR1 is LNHNV, CDR2 YYDKDF (reference sequence). CDR3 in DNA: TGTGCCACCAGCGCCCGACGGACAGAAAAAGAGACCCAGTACTTC. Its protein product is CATSARRTEKETQYF.

V usage is TRBV30 and J usage is TRBJ2-7; a possible D gene is TRBD1 (6 bases). Germline CDR1 reads GTSNPN; CDR2 reads SVGIG (reference sequence). This CDR3 spans 13 amino acids. The V gene lost 2 bases and the J gene lost 2 bases, with 10 bases spanning the gap. CDR3 residues: CAWSRGRAYEQYF. CDR3 sequence (DNA): TGTGCCTGGAGTAGGGGGAGAGCCTACGAGCAGTACTTC.

The chain joins TRBV3-1 (or the pseudogene TRBV3-2) to TRBJ2-1, with TRBD2 matching 8 bases. The CDR3 is 15 amino acids. Germline values: CDR1 LGHDT, CDR2 YNNKEL (reference sequence). Unmatched junction bases numbered 5, after V lost 3 bases and J lost 4 bases. CDR3 sequence (DNA): TGTGCCAGCAGCCATTGGCGGGGGGAATACAATGAGCAGTTCTTC. Translating gives CASSHWRGEYNEQFF.

The chain links TRBV3-1 (or the pseudogene TRBV3-2) to TRBJ1-3; perhaps TRBD1 as D (5 bases). This CDR3 region has 17 residues. V gave up 0 bases and J gave up 0 bases, with 12 bases separating them. Germline CDR1 LGHDT, CDR2 YNNKEL (reference sequence). The CDR3 DNA is TGTGCCAGCAGCCAAGATCACGGGGCCCTCTCTGGAAACACCATATATTTT. This codes for CASSQDHGALSGNTIYF.

This chain links TRBV19 with TRBJ2-6; D gene unclear. This CDR3 has 13 residues. Germline V gives CDR1 LNHDA, CDR2 SQIVND (reference sequence). With 7 bases removed from V and 2 bases from J, the gap between germline ends came to 6 bases. DNA for the CDR3: TGTGCCAGTACCCCCCCTGGGGCCAACGTCCTGACTTTC. This translates into CASTPPGANVLTF.

The chain joins TRBV28 to TRBJ1-2; D gene uncertain. The CDR3 totals 15 residues. Germline V gene sequence: CDR1 MDHEN, CDR2 SYDVKM. V dropped 5 bases and J dropped 0 bases, with 13 bases sitting between them. Here the CDR3 DNA reads TGTGCCAGCAGTGTCGGGTCACGATCTAACTATGGCTACACCTTC. This encodes CASSVGSRSNYGYTF.

This clone appeared once. V and J are TRBV7-2 and TRBJ2-7; 10 positions match TRBD1. CDR3 length: 15 residues. Germline CDR1 and CDR2: SGHTA and FQGNSA. Unmatched junction bases numbered 8, after V lost 4 bases and J lost 5 bases. The CDR3 is CASSSRQGAPDEQYF. The CDR3 coding sequence is TGTGCCAGCAGCTCCCGACAGGGGGCGCCGGACGAGCAGTACTTC.

Only one count was recorded for this clone. The chain links TRBV6-5 to TRBJ1-6, with a weak D call TRBD1 (5 bases). The germline CDR1 and CDR2 sequences are MNHEY and SVGAGI. Trimming stripped 0 bases from V and 9 bases from J, with 12 bases between. The CDR3 covers 15 residues. Written as DNA, the CDR3 is TGTGCCAGCAGTTACTCAGGCAGGGTTGGTTCACCCCTCCACTTT. Protein product: CASSYSGRVGSPLHF.

V usage is TRBV9 and J usage is TRBJ1-1; D is perhaps TRBD1 (5 bases). The CDR3 contains 15 residues. Germline-derived CDR1 and CDR2 are SGDLS and YYNGEE. The V end was cut by 3 bases, the J end by 6 bases, with 18 bases between. CDR3 nucleotide sequence: TGTGCCAGCAGCGCCTTTCAGGGAAGCAAAGCTGAAGCTTTCTTT. Amino acids: CASSAFQGSKAEAFF.

The CDR3 region has the DNA TGTGCCAGCAGAGGACATGAGGGGGGAGGCCAGCCCCAGCATTTT. Encoded protein: CASRGHEGGGQPQHF. The chain employs TRBV6-4 and TRBJ1-5; tentatively, D is TRBD1 (6 bases). This CDR3 contains 15 residues. Germline V gene sequence: CDR1 MRHNA, CDR2 SNTAGT. V shed 6 bases and J shed 7 bases, with 19 bases lying between them.

The V call is TRBV27, the J call TRBJ1-1; D unclear. Trimming took 3 bases from V and 1 from J, leaving 6 bases between them. The CDR3 totals 13 residues. CDR1 is MNHEY and CDR2 is SMNVEV in the germline V gene (reference sequence). CDR3 nucleotide sequence: TGTGCCAGCAGTTTTGAGAGGAACACTGAAGCTTTCTTT. Translating it yields CASSFERNTEAFF.